Presented here are 16 T cell receptor beta chains from one specimen sequenced in a study of T-cell reconstitution after alpha-beta-depleted transplantation in children. Unique molecular identifiers were built into the TCRbeta library. TCRdb reprocessed the PCR reads via MiXCR and lists one record per CDR3 protein. Here the sample spans more than 120,000 distinct CDR3 sequences, 8.8% being singletons. The input for sequencing was PBMCs, mostly from graft donor cells, taken 180 days after TCRalphabeta/CD19-depleted stem cell transplant. Receptors originate from a female patient aged 2 to 10 who had a stem cell transplant for congenital amegakaryocytic thrombocytopenia, so the T cells may come from the graft donor.

Turning to this clonotype: The junction does not match germline at one end; this may be a read error. This chain connects TRBV20-1 to TRBJ2-7; 14 nucleotides align to TRBD2. The CDR3 sequence is 13 residues long. Per germline, CDR1 DFQATT and CDR2 SNEGSKA (reference sequence). CDR3 amino acids: CSAREGLAGALRF. The DNA of the CDR3 is TGCAGTGCTAGAGAGGGACTAGCGGGAGCCCTACGCTTC.

This clonotype has a count of ten or more. The chain uses TRBV10-3 and TRBJ2-5, with a tentative D call TRBD2 (7 bases). This CDR3 has 15 amino acids. CDR1 is ENHRY and CDR2 is SYGVKD in the germline V gene. Trimming took 4 bases from V and 1 from J, leaving 13 bases between them. CDR3 bases: TGTGCCATCAGTGGTCTAGGGGGGGGCCAAGAGACCCAGTACTTC. Translated, it gives CAISGLGGGQETQYF.

In its sample, this clonotype was seen many times. The rearrangement joins TRBV6-5 to TRBJ1-2; D is undetermined. V lost 2 bases and J 4 bases, leaving 14 bases between the germline ends. From germline, CDR1 is MNHEY and CDR2 SVGAGI. The CDR3 is made up of 15 amino acids. For the CDR3, the DNA is TGTGCCAGCAGTTACGCAGGAACTAGGAGCTATGGCTACACCTTC. Its protein product is CASSYAGTRSYGYTF.

This clonotype was seen only a few times. The chain employs TRBV20-1 and TRBJ2-2; 8 nucleotides agree with TRBD2. The trim removed 0 bases at V and 10 bases at J, leaving 7 bases unmatched. CDR1 DFQATT and CDR2 SNEGSKA come from the germline V gene (reference sequence). CDR3 length: 14 amino acids. The CDR3 sequence is CSARETGGKEELFF. CDR3 nucleotide sequence: TGCAGTGCTAGAGAAACGGGGGGGAAAGAGGAGCTGTTTTTT.

This clonotype has a count of ten or more. The chain employs TRBV5-1 and TRBJ2-5, with TRBD2 matching 12 bases. V trimming: 3 bases; J trimming: 1 base; junction bases outside the gene matches: 1. In germline, CDR1 is SGHRS, CDR2 YFSETQ. CDR3 length equals 15 residues. CDR3 protein: CASSWTSGIQETQYF. The CDR3 DNA is TGCGCCAGCAGCTGGACTAGCGGGATCCAAGAGACCCAGTACTTC.

The CDR3 coding sequence is TGTGCCACCAGTGTTGGCGAACCGAGGGGCGCCGGGGAGCTGTTTTTT. Residues: CATSVGEPRGAGELFF. The chain carries TRBV24-1 and TRBJ2-2; D is tentatively TRBD1 or TRBD2 (5 bases each). The CDR3 has 16 residues. Germline V gene data show CDR1 as KGHDR and CDR2 as SFDVKD. Trimming left V 5 bases short and J 6 bases short, with 18 bases between.

This clonotype was counted between two and nine times. This chain connects TRBV28 to TRBJ2-4; weak D call: TRBD1 (6 bases). Germline CDR1 reads MDHEN; CDR2 reads SYDVKM. V was shortened by 5 bases and J by 0 bases, with 20 bases between the two germline ends. This CDR3 region has 18 residues. The CDR3 DNA follows: TGTGCCAGCAGTCACAGGGCGGGTCCCCTTTTAGCCAAAAACATTCAGTACTTC. This translates into CASSHRAGPLLAKNIQYF.

This clonotype turned up a few times. The chain is built from TRBV28 and TRBJ2-4, with TRBD1 identical over 7 bases. This CDR3 comprises 14 residues. Per the germline V gene, CDR1 is MDHEN and CDR2 is SYDVKM. The V gene end was trimmed by 8 bases and the J gene end by 3 bases; junction bases not matched to a gene: 7. The CDR3 region is CASHNRGDKNIQYF. The DNA of the CDR3 is TGTGCCAGCCATAACAGGGGCGACAAAAACATTCAGTACTTC. Using reference TRBV28 and TRBJ2-4 for the parts outside the CDR3, the full variable domain is DVKVTQSSRYLVKRTGEKVFLECVQDMDHENMFWYRQDPGLGLRLIYFSYDVKMKEKGDIPEGYSVSREKKERFSLILESASTNQTSMYLCASHNRGDKNIQYFGAGTRLSVL.

In its sample, this clonotype was seen many times. The chain couples TRBV7-8 to TRBJ2-5; TRBD2 agrees at 14 bases. CDR3 length: 15 amino acids. Germline trimming cut 4 bases from V and 9 bases from J; bases unmatched to any gene: 7. From germline, CDR1 is SGHVS and CDR2 FQNEAQ. CDR3 protein: CASSWGLAGEAAQYF. The CDR3 nucleotides read TGTGCCAGCAGCTGGGGACTAGCGGGAGAGGCGGCCCAGTACTTC.

The chain couples TRBV2 to TRBJ2-5; D gene uncertain. Per the germline V gene, CDR1 is SNHLY and CDR2 is FYNNEI. Trimming stripped 2 bases from V and 0 bases from J, with 1 base between. The CDR3 length is 12 residues. The CDR3 DNA is TGTGCCAGCAGTGAAAACCAAGAGACCCAGTACTTC. Its translation: CASSENQETQYF.

This clonotype has ten or more counts. This rearrangement joins TRBV20-1 to TRBJ2-3; perhaps TRBD2 as D (5 bases). The germline V gene has CDR1 DFQATT and CDR2 SNEGSKA (reference sequence). Trimming left V 2 bases short and J 0 bases short, with 15 bases between. The CDR3 loop spans 16 amino acids. DNA for the CDR3: TGCAGTGCTAGACCGCTGAGGGCGGGCAGCACAGATACGCAGTATTTT. This encodes CSARPLRAGSTDTQYF.

The V gene is TRBV23-1, the J gene TRBJ2-1; the match to TRBD1 covers 8 bases. TRBV23-1 is identified as an open reading frame with a role that is uncertain. This CDR3 contains 16 residues. The V segment lost 0 bases and the J segment 3 bases; nucleotides outside the gene matches: 4. The CDR3 reads CASSQSGTGGYNEQFF. DNA for the CDR3: TGCGCCAGCAGTCAATCCGGGACAGGAGGCTACAATGAGCAGTTCTTC.

This clonotype was counted ten times or more. The chain links TRBV29-1 to TRBJ1-1; D might be TRBD1 (5 bases). Per germline, CDR1 SQVTM and CDR2 ANQGSEA. The CDR3 contains 13 residues. The germline V and J ends were trimmed by 7 bases and 8 bases, with 20 bases remaining between them. The CDR3: CSAVRSGAMEAFF. In DNA, the CDR3 is TGCAGCGCCGTGAGAAGCGGGGCGATGGAAGCTTTCTTT.

This clonotype occurred many times. The gene calls are TRBV28 and TRBJ1-3; weak D call: TRBD1 (6 bases). Germline V lookup: CDR1 MDHEN, CDR2 SYDVKM. The CDR3 is 13 amino acids. The V end lost 11 bases, the J end lost 4 bases, and 15 bases lay between the germline ends. CDR3 loop: CAGKGVYGNTIYF. CDR3 coding DNA: TGTGCCGGGAAGGGGGTTTACGGAAACACCATATATTTT.

This rearrangement joins TRBV12-3 or TRBV12-4 to TRBJ1-2; possibly TRBD1 for D (5 bases). The ends were cut back, 5 bases at V and 4 bases at J, with 14 bases in the middle. The CDR3 has 14 residues. CDR3 amino acids: CASSRPGDPYGYTF. CDR3 bases: TGTGCCAGCAGTCGCCCCGGGGACCCCTATGGCTACACCTTC.

The J gene is TRBJ2-7, the V gene TRBV20-1, with 7 bases aligning to TRBD1. CDR1 and CDR2 from the germline V gene are DFQATT and SNEGSKA (reference sequence). V shed 6 bases, J shed 3 bases, and the junction held 11 bases outside the gene matches. The CDR3 sequence is 14 residues long. The CDR3 reads CSAIDRDSSYEQYF. CDR3 in DNA: TGCAGTGCGATCGACAGGGACAGTAGCTACGAGCAGTACTTC.